This TCR beta chain came from a study of preoperative IRX-2 immunotherapy in early breast cancer (dated 2019 in TCRdb). Preparation of the library involved the immunoSEQ multiplex PCR assay. Sourced from immuneACCESS, this table was stored by TCRdb with only in-frame sequences that have V and J called. A share of the clones is absent; for the studies checked, an unresolved V gene accounts for under half, and the remainder has no known explanation. For this sample there are about 5,600 clones; over 60% appear just once. Approximately 10% of the sample is held by the ten biggest clonotypes. Turning to this clone: The antigen it recognizes is unknown. Qualities for individual bases were not recorded, and no much larger clone is one base off.

The label giving this sample's treatment or condition can be read as: preoperative locoregional IRX-2 cytokine immunotherapy. The samples were obtained from a phase Ib study that tested preoperative, locoregional IRX-2 cytokine immunotherapy designed to prime immune responses. Donors were patients with early-stage breast cancer who received IRX-2 before surgery. The CDR3 goes from the cysteine to the phenylalanine over 15 residues. The entry retains the CDR3 DNA only, 45 bases that are in frame from base 1. CDR1 and CDR2 are read off the germline V gene as MNHGY and SAAAGT. Trimming takes 5 bases off V and 5 bases off J; junction bases not matched to a gene: 11.

The clonotype comes from a human donor with breast cancer. Recombination joined TRBV6-8 with TRBJ1-2; 7 nucleotides in the junction match TRBD1. The sample here was tumor tissue, taken before IRX-2 immunotherapy. The CDR3 reads as follows: CASSPSGTALYGYTF. The nucleotide sequence reads as follows: TGTGCCAGCAGTCCTTCCGGGACAGCCCTATATGGCTACACCTTC.